This T cell receptor beta chain was recorded in a study of cytomegalovirus exposure and HLA in healthy donors. This clone was seen a few times. Its antigen is currently unknown. Points from the study as a whole: A later look showed TCR association rates differing by HLA locus, highest for DRB1 and lowest for HLA-C. In a later analysis, an Asian-associated ancestry cluster reportedly showed fewer N-insertions than the approximately 670-donor mean.

Germline CDR1 SGHRS, CDR2 YFSETQ. Trimming removed 4 bases from V and 14 bases from J; junction bases left unmatched: 9. The CDR3 consists of 13 residues. PCR employed 60 Vbeta and 13 Jbeta primers. Produced via immunoSEQ multiplex PCR; TCRdb's table is partial and in-frame only. The table lists 45,000 to 65,000 clones, nearly 85% of them singletons. The clonotype was recovered from a man under 40 in good health and CMV-seronegative. The gene calls are TRBV5-1 and TRBJ2-1, with 10 bases matching TRBD1. Sequencing was done on a sample of PBMCs. CDR3 region: CASSPRVGTGEFF. The CDR3 bases are TGCGCCAGCAGCCCTCGGGTAGGGACAGGGGAGTTCTTC.